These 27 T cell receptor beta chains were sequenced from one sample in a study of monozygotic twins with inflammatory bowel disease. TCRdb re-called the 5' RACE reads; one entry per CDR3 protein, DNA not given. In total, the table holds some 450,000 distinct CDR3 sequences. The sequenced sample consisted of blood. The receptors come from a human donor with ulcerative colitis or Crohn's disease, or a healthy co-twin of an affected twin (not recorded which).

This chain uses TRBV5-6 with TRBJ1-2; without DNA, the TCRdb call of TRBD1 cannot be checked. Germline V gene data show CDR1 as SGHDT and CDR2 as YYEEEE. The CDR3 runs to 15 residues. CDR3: CASSLQGPANYGYTF. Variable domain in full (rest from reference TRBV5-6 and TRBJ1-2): DAGVTQSPTHLIKTRGQQVTLRCSPKSGHDTVSWYQQALGQGPQFIFQYYEEEERQRGNFPDRFSGHQFPNYSSELNVNALLLGDSALYLCASSLQGPANYGYTFGSGTRLTVV.

CDR3 loop: CASSFGVSAYEQYF. The V call is TRBV11-2, the J call TRBJ2-7. The length of the CDR3 is 14 residues. CDR1 and CDR2 from the germline V gene are SGHAT and FQNNGV.

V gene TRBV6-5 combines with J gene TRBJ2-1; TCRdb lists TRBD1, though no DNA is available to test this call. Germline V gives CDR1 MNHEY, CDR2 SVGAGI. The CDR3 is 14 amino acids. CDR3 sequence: CASSYGGLYNEQFF.

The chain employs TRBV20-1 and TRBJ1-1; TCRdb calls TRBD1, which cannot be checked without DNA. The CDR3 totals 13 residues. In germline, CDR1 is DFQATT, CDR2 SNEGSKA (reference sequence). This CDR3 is CSAPRTGHTEAFF.

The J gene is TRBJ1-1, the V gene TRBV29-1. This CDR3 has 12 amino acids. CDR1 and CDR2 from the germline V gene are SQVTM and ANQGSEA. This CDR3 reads CSVGAANTEAFF.

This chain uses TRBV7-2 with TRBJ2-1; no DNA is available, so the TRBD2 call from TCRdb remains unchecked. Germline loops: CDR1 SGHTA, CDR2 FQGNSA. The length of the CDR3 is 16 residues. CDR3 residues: CASSSGTSGNYNEQFF.

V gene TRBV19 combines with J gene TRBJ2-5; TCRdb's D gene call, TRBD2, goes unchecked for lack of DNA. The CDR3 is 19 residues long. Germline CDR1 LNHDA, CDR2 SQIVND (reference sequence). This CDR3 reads CASSKKPAGGLSFGETQYF.

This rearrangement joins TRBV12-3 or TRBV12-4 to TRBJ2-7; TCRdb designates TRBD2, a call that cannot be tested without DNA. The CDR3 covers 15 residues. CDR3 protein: CASSWGLAGAYEQYF.

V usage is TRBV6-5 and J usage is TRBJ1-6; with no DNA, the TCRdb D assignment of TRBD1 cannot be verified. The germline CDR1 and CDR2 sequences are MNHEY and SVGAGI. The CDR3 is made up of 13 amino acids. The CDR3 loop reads CASSWGRESPLHF.

CDR3 residues: CATRRDSSETQYF. The genes are TRBV15 and TRBJ2-5. Germline CDR1 LNHNV, CDR2 YYDKDF (reference sequence). The CDR3 has 13 residues.

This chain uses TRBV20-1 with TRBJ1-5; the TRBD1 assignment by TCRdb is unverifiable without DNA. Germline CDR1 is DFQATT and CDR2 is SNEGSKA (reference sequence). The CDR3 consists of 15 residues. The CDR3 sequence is CSASRDRGSNQPQHF.

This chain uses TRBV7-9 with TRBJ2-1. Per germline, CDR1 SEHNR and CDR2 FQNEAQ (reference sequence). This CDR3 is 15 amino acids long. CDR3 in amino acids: CASSSSVSSYNEQFF.

The chain's CDR3 is CSARDASGSGNEQFF. The rearrangement joins TRBV20-1 to TRBJ2-1; TCRdb's D call, TRBD2, is unchecked because there is no DNA. CDR1 is DFQATT, CDR2 SNEGSKA, per germline (reference sequence). The CDR3 runs 15 residues.

The CDR3 sequence: CASSAGQEAYGYTF. J is TRBJ1-2 and V is TRBV5-1; TCRdb selects TRBD1, and the lack of DNA leaves this call unchecked. CDR3 length: 14 amino acids. Germline CDR1 and CDR2: SGHRS and YFSETQ.

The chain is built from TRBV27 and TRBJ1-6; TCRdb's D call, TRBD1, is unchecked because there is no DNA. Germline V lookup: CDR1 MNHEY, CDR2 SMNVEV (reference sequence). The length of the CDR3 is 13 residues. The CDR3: CASSSTGSSPLHF.

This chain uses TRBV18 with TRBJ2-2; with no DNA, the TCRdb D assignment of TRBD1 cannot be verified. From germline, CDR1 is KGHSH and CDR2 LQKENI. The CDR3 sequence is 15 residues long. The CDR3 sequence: CASSPPGQGTGELFF.

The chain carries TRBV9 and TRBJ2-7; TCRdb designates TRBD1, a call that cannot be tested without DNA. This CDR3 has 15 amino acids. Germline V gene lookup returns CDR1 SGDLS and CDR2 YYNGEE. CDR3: CASSEVGTGDYEQYF.

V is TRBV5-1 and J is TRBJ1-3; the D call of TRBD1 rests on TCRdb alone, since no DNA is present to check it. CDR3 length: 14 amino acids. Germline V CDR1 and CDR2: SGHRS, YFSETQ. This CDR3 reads CASSQRDSGNTIYF.

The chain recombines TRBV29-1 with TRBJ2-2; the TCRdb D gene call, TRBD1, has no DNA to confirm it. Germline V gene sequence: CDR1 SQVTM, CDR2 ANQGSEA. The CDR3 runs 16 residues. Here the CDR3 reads CSVEGFITGGTGELFF.

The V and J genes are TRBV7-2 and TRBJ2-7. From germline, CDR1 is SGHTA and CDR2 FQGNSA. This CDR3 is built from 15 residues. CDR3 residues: CASSLTSSSVDEQYF. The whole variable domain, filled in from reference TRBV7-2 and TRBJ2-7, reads GAGVSQSPSNKVTEKGKDVELRCDPISGHTALYWYRQSLGQGLEFLIYFQGNSAPDKSGLPSDRFSAERTGGSVSTLTIQRTQQEDSAVYLCASSLTSSSVDEQYFGPGTRLTVT.

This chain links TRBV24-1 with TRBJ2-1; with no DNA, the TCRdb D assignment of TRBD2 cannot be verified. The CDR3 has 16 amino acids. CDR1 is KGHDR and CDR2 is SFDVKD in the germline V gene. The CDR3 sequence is CATRDGTSGFYNEQFF.

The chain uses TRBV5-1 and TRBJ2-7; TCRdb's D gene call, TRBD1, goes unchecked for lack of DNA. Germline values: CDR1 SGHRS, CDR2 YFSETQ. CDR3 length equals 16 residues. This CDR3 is CASSQPPGQGTYEQYF.

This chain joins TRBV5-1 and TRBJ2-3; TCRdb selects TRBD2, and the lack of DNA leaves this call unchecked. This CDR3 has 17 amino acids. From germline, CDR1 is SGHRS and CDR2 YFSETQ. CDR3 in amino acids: CASSYSTSGGGTDTQYF. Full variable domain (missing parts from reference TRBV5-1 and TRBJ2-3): KAGVTQTPRYLIKTRGQQVTLSCSPISGHRSVSWYQQTPGQGLQFLFEYFSETQRNKGNFPGRFSGRQFSNSRSEMNVSTLELGDSALYLCASSYSTSGGGTDTQYFGPGTRLTVL.

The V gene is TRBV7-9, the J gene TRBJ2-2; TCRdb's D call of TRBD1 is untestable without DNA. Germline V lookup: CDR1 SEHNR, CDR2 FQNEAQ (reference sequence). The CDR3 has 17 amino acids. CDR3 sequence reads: CASSLGVQGAPIGELFF.

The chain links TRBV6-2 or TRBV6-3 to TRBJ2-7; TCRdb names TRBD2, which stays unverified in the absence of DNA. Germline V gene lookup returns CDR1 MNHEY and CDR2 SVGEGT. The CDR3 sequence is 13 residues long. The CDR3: CASRPGLEYEQYF.

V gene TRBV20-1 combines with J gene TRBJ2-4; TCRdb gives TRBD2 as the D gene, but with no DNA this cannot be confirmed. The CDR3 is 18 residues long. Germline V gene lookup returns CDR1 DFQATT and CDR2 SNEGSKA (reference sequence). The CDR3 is CSASGAFSGIRGRNIQYF.

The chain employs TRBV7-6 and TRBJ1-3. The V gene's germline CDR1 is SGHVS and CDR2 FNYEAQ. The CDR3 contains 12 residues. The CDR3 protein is CASSLWGDTIYF.